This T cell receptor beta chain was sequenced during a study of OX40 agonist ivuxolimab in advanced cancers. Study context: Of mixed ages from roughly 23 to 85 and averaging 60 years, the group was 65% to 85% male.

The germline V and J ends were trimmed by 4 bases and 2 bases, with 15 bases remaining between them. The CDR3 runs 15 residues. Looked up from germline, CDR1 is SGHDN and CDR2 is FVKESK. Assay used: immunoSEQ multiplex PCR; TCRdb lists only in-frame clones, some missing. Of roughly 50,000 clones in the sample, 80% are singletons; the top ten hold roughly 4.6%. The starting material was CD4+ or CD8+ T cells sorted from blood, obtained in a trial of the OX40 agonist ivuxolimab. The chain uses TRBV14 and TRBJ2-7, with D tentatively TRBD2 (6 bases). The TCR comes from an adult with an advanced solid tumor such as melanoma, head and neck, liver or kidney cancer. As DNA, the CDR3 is TGTGCCAGCAGCCCGCACTTTGGAGGGCCCTACGAGCAGTACTTC. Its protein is CASSPHFGGPYEQYF. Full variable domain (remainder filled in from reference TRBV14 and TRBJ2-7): EAGVTQFPSHSVIEKGQTVTLRCDPISGHDNLYWYRRVMGKEIKFLLHFVKESKQDESGMPNNRFLAERTGGTYSTLKVQPAELEDSGVYFCASSPHFGGPYEQYFGPGTRLTVT.